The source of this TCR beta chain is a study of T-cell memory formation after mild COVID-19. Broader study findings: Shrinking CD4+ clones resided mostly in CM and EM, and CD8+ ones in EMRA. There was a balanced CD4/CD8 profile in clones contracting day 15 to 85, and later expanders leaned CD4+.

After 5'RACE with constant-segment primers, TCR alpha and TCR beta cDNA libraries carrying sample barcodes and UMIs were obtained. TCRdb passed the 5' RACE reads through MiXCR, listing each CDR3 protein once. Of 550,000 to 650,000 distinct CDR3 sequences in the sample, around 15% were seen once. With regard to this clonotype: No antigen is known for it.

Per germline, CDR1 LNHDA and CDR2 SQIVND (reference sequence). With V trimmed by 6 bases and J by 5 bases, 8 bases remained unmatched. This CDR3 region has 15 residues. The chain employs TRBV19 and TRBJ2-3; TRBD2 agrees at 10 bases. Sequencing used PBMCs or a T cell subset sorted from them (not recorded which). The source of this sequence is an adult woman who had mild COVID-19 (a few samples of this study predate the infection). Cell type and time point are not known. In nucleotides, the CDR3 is TGTGCCAGTAGACCTAGCGGGAGCCTTGGAGATACGCAGTATTTT. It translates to CASRPSGSLGDTQYF.